The 4 T cell receptor beta chains listed next were all sequenced from one sample in a study of CD8 T cells in Susac syndrome. Random-hexamer reverse transcription was applied to about 0.45 to 1 ug RNA. TCRdb reanalysed the immunoSEQ multiplex PCR reads using MiXCR and keeps one entry per CDR3 protein. Of some 150,000 distinct CDR3 sequences detected, approximately 95% appear once; the ten largest clones hold 0.15% to 0.2%. The sequenced sample consisted of CD4+ T cells from PBMCs. All receptors come from a human donor with Susac syndrome.

This sequence joins TRBV9 and TRBJ2-7; 8 nucleotides match TRBD2. The CDR3 is made up of 13 amino acids. The ends lost 2 bases at V and 6 bases at J; junction bases unmatched: 4. From germline, CDR1 is SGDLS and CDR2 YYNGEE. CDR3 residues: CASSVGTSREQYF. The DNA of the CDR3 is TGTGCCAGCAGCGTGGGGACTAGTCGCGAGCAGTACTTC.

In this sample, this clonotype turned up once. This chain uses TRBV9 with TRBJ2-2; 8 bases agree with TRBD1. CDR1 and CDR2 from the germline V gene are SGDLS and YYNGEE. V lost 0 bases, J lost 4 bases, and 8 bases stayed unmatched. The CDR3 length is 17 residues. CDR3 sequence: CASSVAWQGAGTGELFF. In nucleotides, the CDR3 is TGTGCCAGCAGCGTAGCCTGGCAGGGGGCTGGCACCGGGGAGCTGTTTTTT. Looking up the rest from reference TRBV9 and TRBJ2-2 gives the full variable domain: DSGVTQTPKHLITATGQRVTLRCSPRSGDLSVYWYQQSLDQGLQFLIQYYNGEERAKGNILERFSAQQFPDLHSELNLSSLELGDSALYFCASSVAWQGAGTGELFFGEGSRLTVL.

The CDR3 DNA reads TGTGCCAGCAAGAGAGGGGGAAACTCTGGAAACACCATATATTTT. Amino acid sequence: CASKRGGNSGNTIYF. This chain uses TRBV6-6 with TRBJ1-3, with D perhaps TRBD1 (6 bases). This CDR3 is built from 15 residues. The germline V gene has CDR1 MNHNY and CDR2 SVGAGI (reference sequence). V lost 7 bases and J lost 0, with 13 bases in between.

The chain employs TRBV20-1 and TRBJ1-1, with a possible D match to TRBD1 (5 bases). The V and J ends lost 6 bases and 10 bases respectively, with 21 bases between them. The CDR3 length is 13 residues. Germline V gene data show CDR1 as DFQATT and CDR2 as SNEGSKA (reference sequence). CDR3 protein: CSASTGTLSGAFF. CDR3 sequence (DNA): TGCAGTGCATCTACCGGGACCCTCTCCGGAGCTTTCTTT.